This T cell receptor beta chain was sequenced in a study of early T cells in non-severe SARS-CoV-2 infection. Overall study context: Sequenced bulk RNA came from whole blood that was unsorted, and chains were unpaired. Study-wide results and caveats: Lookups in VDJdb leaned toward anti-spike CD8 responses and missed private and CD4 specificities.

A remark on this clonotype: Its specificity is unknown.

CDR1 is MGHRA and CDR2 is YSYEKL in the germline V gene. The trim removed 5 bases at V and 6 bases at J, leaving 4 bases unmatched. The CDR3 has 14 residues. Separate cDNA molecules each had unique molecular identifiers attached to them. TCRdb independently ran MiXCR on the 5' RACE reads; one entry per CDR3 protein. The table shows about 77,000 distinct CDR3 sequences, with about 5% occurring only once. The specimen comprised whole blood, sampled at baseline. The TCR was taken from an adult who was a healthcare worker with PCR-confirmed SARS-CoV-2 infection or an uninfected control (not recorded which). The chain joins TRBV4-1 to TRBJ2-1, with 10 nucleotides matching TRBD1. The CDR3 region is CASSYGQGGNEQFF. DNA for the CDR3: TGCGCCAGCAGCTATGGACAGGGGGGCAATGAGCAGTTCTTC.